One sample yielded the 10 T cell receptor beta chains listed below, sequenced in a study of T cells after yellow fever vaccination. TCRdb itself ran the 5' RACE reads through MiXCR, one entry per CDR3 protein. The sample contains some 350,000 distinct CDR3 sequences, about 6.2% of which appear only once. The sample consisted of PBMCs, taken 5 days after the yellow fever booster vaccination. The receptors come from a man aged 30-40 years who received the YFV17D yellow fever vaccine.

The chain employs TRBV27 and TRBJ2-3; D assignment may be TRBD1 or TRBD2 (6 bases each). CDR1 and CDR2 (germline): MNHEY, SMNVEV (reference sequence). CDR3 size: 16 residues. The V gene lost 8 bases and the J gene lost 1 base, with 19 bases spanning the gap. In nucleotides, the CDR3 is TGTGCCAGCTTCACGGGGGCGGCGCGGGGCACAGATACGCAGTATTTT. It encodes CASFTGAARGTDTQYF.

This clonotype showed up just a few times. This chain connects TRBV20-1 to TRBJ2-7, with a weak D call TRBD2 (5 bases). Germline CDR1 and CDR2: DFQATT and SNEGSKA (reference sequence). The CDR3 length is 12 residues. V dropped 7 bases and J dropped 2 bases, with 12 bases sitting between them. CDR3 loop: CSVLSGPYEQYF. The CDR3, as DNA: TGCAGTGTCCTAAGCGGCCCCTACGAGCAGTACTTC.

This clonotype came up many times. This chain links TRBV20-1 with TRBJ2-7; 9 bases map to TRBD2. The length of the CDR3 is 15 residues. J was trimmed by 4 bases and V by 0 bases; bases with no gene match: 7. Germline V gene lookup returns CDR1 DFQATT and CDR2 SNEGSKA (reference sequence). The CDR3 sequence is CSAREGGRAGYEQYF. CDR3 DNA sequence: TGCAGTGCTAGAGAGGGCGGGAGGGCCGGTTACGAGCAGTACTTC.

This clonotype was found a few times. V is TRBV25-1 and J is TRBJ2-5; the D is unclear. CDR3 length: 11 amino acids. The germline V gene has CDR1 MGHDK and CDR2 SYGVNS. The V and J ends lost 8 bases and 3 bases respectively, with 7 bases between them. CDR3 sequence reads: CASYHEETQYF. In DNA, the CDR3 is TGTGCCAGCTACCATGAAGAGACCCAGTACTTC.

This clonotype was detected only a few times. The rearrangement joins TRBV20-1 to TRBJ2-7; a possible D gene is TRBD2 (6 bases). Germline V lookup: CDR1 DFQATT, CDR2 SNEGSKA (reference sequence). Trimming removed 5 bases from V and 2 bases from J, with 16 bases in between. The CDR3 length is 14 residues. In nucleotides, the CDR3 is TGCAGTGCTCTAAATCCGGAGGGAACCTACGAGCAGTACTTC. It is translated as CSALNPEGTYEQYF.

This clonotype was seen a few times. This rearrangement joins TRBV24-1 to TRBJ2-1, with 8 bases identical to TRBD2. The CDR3 is made up of 15 amino acids. Germline V gene data show CDR1 as KGHDR and CDR2 as SFDVKD. V lost 4 bases to trimming and J lost 0 bases; unmatched junction nucleotides: 1. CDR3 protein: CATSDGGGSYNEQFF. The CDR3 nucleotides are TGTGCCACCAGTGACGGGGGGGGCTCCTACAATGAGCAGTTCTTC.

The table lists this clonotype with a few counts. CDR3 sequence (DNA): TGCGCCAGCAGCCAATCCTGGGAGGACCCCTCCTACGAGCAGTACTTC. Protein: CASSQSWEDPSYEQYF. The rearrangement joins TRBV4-3 to TRBJ2-7; D possibly corresponds to TRBD2 (6 bases). V lost 2 bases and J lost 0, with 14 bases in between. Germline lookup yields CDR1 LGHNA and CDR2 YSLEER. CDR3 length: 16 residues.

This clonotype was observed a handful of times. The V and J genes are TRBV6-2 or TRBV6-3 and TRBJ2-5; D unclear. The germline V and J ends were trimmed by 5 bases and 5 bases, with 9 bases remaining between them. CDR3 length: 12 amino acids. Germline V gives CDR1 MNHEY, CDR2 SVGEGT. The CDR3 DNA reads as TGTGCCAGCAGTGACCCTAATGAGACCCAGTACTTC. Translated: CASSDPNETQYF.

This clonotype has ten or more counts. The V call is TRBV18, the J call TRBJ1-5; D is unresolved. V lost 2 bases and J 0 bases, leaving 5 bases between the germline ends. The CDR3 covers 14 residues. The V gene's germline CDR1 is KGHSH and CDR2 LQKENI. The CDR3 reads CASSPVDSNQPQHF. As DNA, the CDR3 is TGTGCCAGCTCACCAGTAGATAGCAATCAGCCCCAGCATTTT.

This clonotype has a count of ten or more. V is TRBV28 and J is TRBJ1-5; a weak D match, TRBD1 (5 bases). Per the germline V gene, CDR1 is MDHEN and CDR2 is SYDVKM. This CDR3 is built from 12 residues. Trimming took 4 bases from V and 4 from J, leaving 5 bases between them. CDR3 region: CASSSGNQPQHF. In DNA, the CDR3 is TGTGCCAGCAGTTCAGGGAATCAGCCCCAGCATTTT.